Below, 18 T cell receptor beta chains from the same sample are listed, as sequenced in a study of blood T cell repertoires in COVID-19. Sequenced by immunoSEQ multiplex PCR; TCRdb stores in-frame clones only, minus some. The table includes about 130,000 clones, roughly 80% detected once. Specimen: peripheral blood. Receptors were obtained from a woman aged 80 or over with acute or convalescent COVID-19.

V is TRBV27 and J is TRBJ1-4; 9 nucleotides align to TRBD1. The CDR3 extends over 15 amino acids. The V gene's germline CDR1 is MNHEY and CDR2 SMNVEV (reference sequence). Trimming at V came to 4 bases and at J to 5 bases, leaving 5 bases not matched to a gene. The CDR3 reads CASSSADRGNEKLFF. As DNA, the CDR3 is TGTGCCAGCAGTTCCGCGGACAGGGGAAATGAAAAACTGTTTTTT.

This chain connects TRBV5-1 to TRBJ2-3; D possibly corresponds to TRBD2 (10 bases). The germline V gene encodes CDR1 SGHRS and CDR2 YFSETQ. There are 18 residues in the CDR3. Trimming took 5 bases from V and 6 from J, leaving 28 bases between them. CDR3: CASRLNRGLAGVLDTQYF. DNA of the CDR3: TGCGCCAGCAGATTAAACAGGGGGCTAGCGGGGGTGCTTGATACGCAGTATTTT.

The rearrangement uses TRBV29-1 and TRBJ1-1, with 8 positions matching TRBD1. Germline V gene data show CDR1 as SQVTM and CDR2 as ANQGSEA. The CDR3 contains 13 residues. J gave up 1 base and V 3 bases, and 1 base lay outside the gene matches. DNA for the CDR3: TGCAGCGTTGAGGACAGGGCGAACACTGAAGCTTTCTTT. It yields the protein CSVEDRANTEAFF.

A single count supports this clone. The chain carries TRBV6-5 and TRBJ1-2; D gene unclear. Germline values: CDR1 MNHEY, CDR2 SVGAGI. CDR3 length equals 14 residues. Trimming took off 11 bases at V and 4 bases at J, with 20 bases between the two ends. DNA of the CDR3: TGTGCCTCCAAGCCCCTTTTTGAAATCTATGGCTACACCTTC. This encodes CASKPLFEIYGYTF.

The genes are TRBV7-3 and TRBJ1-1, with D perhaps matching TRBD1 (6 bases). The CDR3 runs 13 residues. The ends were cut back, 4 bases at V and 7 bases at J, with 13 bases in the middle. Looked up from germline, CDR1 is SGHTA and CDR2 is FQGTGA. The chain's CDR3 is CASSSLQGGEAFF. In nucleotides, the CDR3 is TGTGCCAGCAGCTCTTTACAGGGCGGTGAAGCTTTCTTT.

In regard to this clone: At the DNA level, this CDR3 is encoded by other sequences in the same sample as well. This chain joins TRBV12-3 or TRBV12-4 and TRBJ1-6; D uncertain. V was clipped by 1 base and J by 8 bases, with 6 bases between them. The CDR3 length is 13 residues. In DNA, the CDR3 is TGTGCCAGCAGTTTAGATCGAGATTCACCCCTCCACTTT. Translating gives CASSLDRDSPLHF.

J is TRBJ2-3 and V is TRBV18, with 8 bases lining up with TRBD1. The CDR3 runs to 22 residues. Trimming took 0 bases from V and 2 from J; bases not matched to a gene: 22. CDR1 and CDR2 from the germline V gene are KGHSH and LQKENI. CDR3 coding DNA: TGTGCCAGCTCACCACCGAAAGGTGGTGGACAGGGCCACCCGCAAGACACAGATACGCAGTATTTT. This gives the protein CASSPPKGGGQGHPQDTDTQYF.

The chain employs TRBV9 and TRBJ2-7, with D unresolved. Trimming cost V 2 bases and J 4 bases, with 10 bases left between them. Germline assignment: CDR1 SGDLS and CDR2 YYNGEE. This CDR3 contains 13 residues. CDR3 sequence reads: CASSVAEAYEQYF. The CDR3 nucleotides read TGTGCCAGCAGCGTCGCCGAAGCTTACGAGCAGTACTTC.

This clone has just a few counts. This chain uses TRBV5-1 with TRBJ2-1, with a tentative D call TRBD1 (6 bases). The V end lost 3 bases, the J end lost 6 bases, and 16 bases lay between the germline ends. Germline CDR1 SGHRS, CDR2 YFSETQ. This CDR3 has 15 residues. The CDR3 loop is CASSSHGTSTNEQFF. The CDR3 region has the DNA TGCGCCAGCAGCTCCCACGGGACAAGTACCAATGAGCAGTTCTTC.

In this sample, this clone turned up once. The rearrangement uses TRBV5-3 and TRBJ1-6; D ambiguous. TRBV5-3 is annotated as an ORF whose role is uncertain. CDR3 size: 12 residues. With 0 bases removed from V and 9 bases from J, the gap between germline ends came to 4 bases. CDR3 DNA: TGTGCCAGAAGCTTGGTATCTTCACCCCTCCACTTT. Amino acids: CARSLVSSPLHF.

This sequence joins TRBV11-2 and TRBJ2-1; no clear D. The CDR3 length is 13 residues. The germline V gene encodes CDR1 SGHAT and CDR2 FQNNGV. Trimming removed 3 bases at V and 5 bases at J, with 8 bases between. In nucleotides, the CDR3 is TGTGCCAGCAGCTTTTCGCGGAACAATGAGCAGTTCTTC. Translation: CASSFSRNNEQFF.

This clone has a single count. The chain has TRBV7-2 and TRBJ1-2; D gene ambiguous. V was shortened by 1 base and J by 4 bases, with 7 bases between the two germline ends. The CDR3 runs 13 residues. Germline assignment: CDR1 SGHTA and CDR2 FQGNSA. The CDR3 loop reads CASSLVNSYGYTF. The CDR3 DNA follows: TGTGCCAGCAGCTTAGTAAACAGCTATGGCTACACCTTC.

J is TRBJ2-3 and V is TRBV4-2, with 9 nucleotides matching TRBD2. Per the germline V gene, CDR1 is LGHNA and CDR2 is YNFKEQ. There are 17 residues in the CDR3. With 3 bases clipped from V and 6 bases from J, the junction kept 13 bases outside the gene matches. CDR3 amino acids: CASSQQGGAGGWDTQYF. In DNA, the CDR3 is TGTGCCAGCAGCCAGCAAGGGGGAGCGGGGGGCTGGGATACGCAGTATTTT.

This chain uses TRBV28 with TRBJ1-2; TRBD1 aligns across 7 bases. After removal of 0 bases from V and 2 bases from J, the junction contained 0 bases not matched to a gene. The V gene's germline CDR1 is MDHEN and CDR2 SYDVKM. The CDR3 has 14 amino acids. The CDR3: CASSLWDRNYGYTF. In DNA, the CDR3 is TGTGCCAGCAGTTTATGGGACAGGAACTATGGCTACACCTTC.

The sample holds a few counts of this clone. V usage is TRBV30 and J usage is TRBJ2-2; D may be TRBD1 (6 bases). CDR1 and CDR2 (germline): GTSNPN, SVGIG (reference sequence). The CDR3 loop spans 16 amino acids. Trimming left V 2 bases short and J 6 bases short, with 19 bases between. The CDR3 sequence is CAWSPQVRGESGELFF. Written as DNA, the CDR3 is TGTGCCTGGAGTCCCCAAGTCAGGGGTGAATCCGGGGAGCTGTTTTTT.

The rearrangement links TRBV5-1 to TRBJ1-5; TRBD1 agrees at 8 bases. Per the germline V gene, CDR1 is SGHRS and CDR2 is YFSETQ. V lost 0 bases, J lost 1 base, and 0 bases stayed unmatched. CDR3 size: 15 residues. The CDR3, as DNA: TGCGCCAGCAGCTTGGGGACAGGGAGCAATCAGCCCCAGCATTTT. Residues: CASSLGTGSNQPQHF.

The CDR3 sequence: CARRRGGTFSSYNEQFF. CDR3 bases: TGTGCCCGCCGGCGGGGGGGGACTTTCAGCTCCTACAATGAGCAGTTCTTC. The V call is TRBV5-5, the J call TRBJ2-1, with TRBD2 matching over 9 bases. CDR1 is SGHKS, CDR2 YYEKEE, per germline (reference sequence). Trimming cost V 10 bases and J 0 bases; bases outside gene matches: 14. This CDR3 has 17 amino acids.

The rearrangement joins TRBV27 to TRBJ2-7, with 11 nucleotides matching TRBD1. The V gene end was trimmed by 5 bases and the J gene end by 7 bases; junction bases not matched to a gene: 7. The CDR3 is 14 residues long. CDR1 and CDR2 from the germline V gene are MNHEY and SMNVEV (reference sequence). This CDR3 reads CASSQGQGGREQYF. The CDR3 DNA reads TGTGCCAGCAGTCAGGGACAGGGGGGGAGGGAGCAGTACTTC.